The 26 T cell receptor beta chains given below trace back to one sample, sequenced in a study of CD8 T cells in Susac syndrome. cDNA came from about 0.46 to 1 ug RNA primed by random hexamers. TCRdb reprocessed the immunoSEQ multiplex PCR reads via MiXCR and lists one record per CDR3 protein. The sample records around 45,000 distinct CDR3 sequences, around 92% being singletons. Sequencing was done on a sample of CD8+ T cells from PBMCs. The receptors shown here come from a human donor in good health.

V and J are TRBV3-1 and TRBJ2-1; 8 bases align to TRBD1. The CDR3 has 13 residues. With 7 bases clipped from V and 9 bases from J, the junction kept 8 bases outside the gene matches. Germline V gene data show CDR1 as LGHDT and CDR2 as YNNKEL (reference sequence). CDR3 region: CASNVGQGFEQFF. DNA for the CDR3: TGTGCCAGCAACGTCGGACAGGGATTTGAGCAGTTCTTC.

The chain recombines TRBV5-1 with TRBJ2-5; D is possibly TRBD2 (6 bases). V lost 4 bases, J lost 5 bases, and 12 bases lay in between. Germline lookup yields CDR1 SGHRS and CDR2 YFSETQ. This CDR3 contains 13 residues. CDR3 nucleotides: TGCGCCAGCAGCGTGGGCGGGACGGAGACCCAGTACTTC. The encoded protein is CASSVGGTETQYF.

The chain is built from TRBV12-3 or TRBV12-4 and TRBJ1-1; 11 nucleotides match TRBD1. V shed 2 bases, J shed 5 bases, and the junction held 7 bases outside the gene matches. This CDR3 is 16 amino acids long. As DNA, the CDR3 is TGTGCCAGCAGTTTACCTAGGGACAGGGGGACGACTGAAGCTTTCTTT. Its protein is CASSLPRDRGTTEAFF.

V usage is TRBV29-1 and J usage is TRBJ2-7; D is uncertain. The CDR3 has 14 residues. Germline V gives CDR1 SQVTM, CDR2 ANQGSEA. The V gene lost 6 bases and the J gene lost 2 bases, with 17 bases spanning the gap. The chain's CDR3 is CSVAAEGLPYEQYF. In DNA form, the CDR3 reads TGCAGCGTCGCAGCCGAAGGCCTTCCCTACGAGCAGTACTTC.

This clonotype is a singleton in its sample. V usage is TRBV27 and J usage is TRBJ2-1; D may be TRBD1 (6 bases). This CDR3 contains 14 residues. Trimming removed 5 bases from V and 9 bases from J, with 17 bases in between. Germline CDR1 is MNHEY and CDR2 is SMNVEV (reference sequence). CDR3 DNA: TGTGCCAGCAGTAGACAGGAATTGCTAGGTGAGCAGTTCTTC. Protein: CASSRQELLGEQFF.

The chain uses TRBV7-9 and TRBJ2-3, with D perhaps matching TRBD2 (5 bases). The CDR3 runs to 12 residues. The germline V and J ends were trimmed by 4 bases and 3 bases, with 5 bases remaining between them. CDR1 SEHNR and CDR2 FQNEAQ come from the germline V gene (reference sequence). The CDR3 loop reads CASSWRTDTQYF. In DNA, the CDR3 is TGTGCCAGCAGCTGGAGGACAGATACGCAGTATTTT.

The gene calls are TRBV9 and TRBJ1-4; D gene unclear. The CDR3 covers 14 residues. Germline lookup yields CDR1 SGDLS and CDR2 YYNGEE. With 4 bases removed from V and 4 bases from J, the gap between germline ends came to 11 bases. Written as DNA, the CDR3 is TGTGCCAGCAGCTCGAGACCCTATAATGAAAAACTGTTTTTT. This encodes CASSSRPYNEKLFF.

This clonotype has just one count. A junction end diverges from the germline sequence, so it may reflect a read error. This chain connects TRBV7-7 to TRBJ1-2, with TRBD1 as a possible D gene (6 bases). Per germline, CDR1 SSHAT and CDR2 FNYEAQ (reference sequence). The CDR3 loop spans 16 amino acids. The CDR3 loop is CASSLGGTVVNYGYTF. The CDR3 DNA reads TGTGCTAGCAGCTTAGGGGGGACGGTAGTTAACTATGGCTACACCTTC. Complete variable domain (other parts from reference TRBV7-7 and TRBJ1-2): GAGVSQSPRYKVTKRGQDVTLRCDPISSHATLYWYQQALGQGPEFLTYFNYEAQPDKSGLPSDRFSAERPEGSISTLTIQRTEQRDSAMYRCASSLGGTVVNYGYTFGSGTRLTVV.

The chain couples TRBV7-2 to TRBJ1-1; D remains ambiguous. CDR3 length: 12 amino acids. Germline CDR1 is SGHTA and CDR2 is FQGNSA. Trimming shortened V by 7 bases and J by 7 bases, and 13 bases separated the two germline ends. CDR3 nucleotides: TGTGCCAGCACCCCGGGCCTGTTTGAAGCTTTCTTT. Translating gives CASTPGLFEAFF.

This clonotype was seen just once. The gene calls are TRBV7-9 and TRBJ1-1; perhaps TRBD1 as D (5 bases). Germline V gene lookup returns CDR1 SEHNR and CDR2 FQNEAQ (reference sequence). The CDR3 sequence is 17 residues long. V lost 6 bases, J lost 0 bases, and 20 bases lay in between. CDR3 region: CASSQLSGGTMNTEAFF. The CDR3 region has the DNA TGTGCCAGCAGTCAACTATCGGGAGGGACCATGAACACTGAAGCTTTCTTT.

The CDR3 DNA sequence: TGCAGTGCTATATCGGGAGGGAGCTCCTACAATGAGCAGTTCTTC. Translated: CSAISGGSSYNEQFF. The chain recombines TRBV20-1 with TRBJ2-1; 8 bases agree with TRBD2. Germline V CDR1 and CDR2: DFQATT, SNEGSKA (reference sequence). CDR3 size: 15 residues. J gave up 0 bases and V 4 bases, and 5 bases lay outside the gene matches.

The chain links TRBV3-1 to TRBJ2-1, with 8 bases lining up with TRBD2. The CDR3 totals 16 residues. Germline-derived CDR1 and CDR2 are LGHDT and YNNKEL (reference sequence). J lost 7 bases, V lost 0 bases, and 8 bases had no gene match. The CDR3 sequence is CASSQDVASGLNEQFF. In DNA form, the CDR3 reads TGTGCCAGCAGCCAAGATGTGGCTAGCGGGCTGAATGAGCAGTTCTTC.

This chain connects TRBV27 to TRBJ1-4, with 8 bases that match TRBD1. Germline trimming cut 7 bases from V and 8 bases from J; bases unmatched to any gene: 6. Germline CDR1 reads MNHEY; CDR2 reads SMNVEV (reference sequence). This CDR3 spans 13 amino acids. The CDR3 is CASIGQGGEKLFF. As DNA, the CDR3 is TGTGCCAGCATCGGACAGGGAGGCGAAAAACTGTTTTTT.

The rearrangement uses TRBV7-2 and TRBJ2-1; 9 nucleotides line up with TRBD1. The CDR3 loop spans 13 amino acids. With 4 bases clipped from V and 8 bases from J, the junction kept 3 bases outside the gene matches. From germline, CDR1 is SGHTA and CDR2 FQGNSA. Written as DNA, the CDR3 is TGTGCCAGCAGCTCGGACAGGGGCGATGAGCAGTTCTTC. Translation gives CASSSDRGDEQFF.

This chain connects TRBV19 to TRBJ2-7; the D is unclear. V lost 5 bases, J lost 0 bases, and 14 bases lay in between. In germline, CDR1 is LNHDA, CDR2 SQIVND (reference sequence). This CDR3 comprises 15 residues. Written as DNA, the CDR3 is TGTGCCAGTAGTTTGACCGCGGCGAGCTCCTACGAGCAGTACTTC. It codes for CASSLTAASSYEQYF.

The chain links TRBV4-3 to TRBJ1-3, with D possibly being TRBD1 (5 bases). Germline CDR1 is LGHNA and CDR2 is YSLEER. The V end lost 5 bases, the J end lost 4 bases, and 27 bases lay between the germline ends. CDR3 size: 19 residues. In nucleotides, the CDR3 is TGCGCCAGCAGCTACATCCTTCTAGGGACGGGAAACGCCGGAAACACCATATATTTT. Encoded protein: CASSYILLGTGNAGNTIYF.

This rearrangement joins TRBV9 to TRBJ2-1; 16 bases map to TRBD2. The V gene end was trimmed by 0 bases and the J gene end by 5 bases; junction bases not matched to a gene: 5. The CDR3 is made up of 18 amino acids. Germline CDR1 is SGDLS and CDR2 is YYNGEE. The CDR3: CASSVAGLAGGPDNEQFF. The CDR3 DNA is TGTGCCAGCAGCGTAGCGGGACTAGCGGGAGGGCCAGACAATGAGCAGTTCTTC.

The J gene is TRBJ2-5, the V gene TRBV27, with 7 bases that match TRBD2. V trimming: 5 bases; J trimming: 6 bases; junction bases outside the gene matches: 15. The CDR3 runs to 16 residues. Germline CDR1 is MNHEY and CDR2 is SMNVEV (reference sequence). The CDR3 nucleotides are TGTGCCAGCAGTCCACTCGGTAGAGCGGGAATGAAGACCCAGTACTTC. Its protein is CASSPLGRAGMKTQYF.

About this clonotype: At one boundary the junction diverges from the germline segment, which might be a read error. V gene TRBV18 combines with J gene TRBJ2-7; 9 bases fit TRBD1. Per germline, CDR1 KGHSH and CDR2 LQKENI. The CDR3 length is 16 residues. The CDR3 DNA is TGTGCCAGCTCATCACCCGAGCCGGGACAGGGTCACGAGCAGTACTTC. This codes for CASSSPEPGQGHEQYF.

The chain recombines TRBV7-6 with TRBJ1-2, with D maybe TRBD1 (6 bases). The V and J ends lost 1 base and 1 base respectively, with 13 bases between them. CDR3 length: 16 residues. Germline CDR1 SGHVS, CDR2 FNYEAQ. The CDR3 reads CASSLEPGAVNYGYTF. The CDR3 DNA follows: TGTGCCAGCAGCTTAGAGCCGGGGGCGGTTAACTATGGCTACACCTTC.

V gene TRBV15 combines with J gene TRBJ2-1, with D tentatively TRBD2 (7 bases). V dropped 3 bases and J dropped 8 bases, with 14 bases sitting between them. The germline V gene has CDR1 LNHNV and CDR2 YYDKDF (reference sequence). CDR3 length: 14 residues. The chain's CDR3 is CATSSRDGGHEQFF. In DNA, the CDR3 is TGTGCCACCAGCAGCCGGGACGGGGGGCATGAGCAGTTCTTC.

This clonotype was counted once. This chain joins TRBV7-9 and TRBJ2-3; D is uncertain. Germline V gene data show CDR1 as SEHNR and CDR2 as FQNEAQ (reference sequence). V shed 4 bases and J shed 14 bases, with 16 bases lying between them. The CDR3 loop spans 12 amino acids. CDR3 in DNA: TGTGCCAGCAGCTACGACCCACTGCAGCCGTATTTT. Protein: CASSYDPLQPYF.

The CDR3 reads CASSYSGQNQPQHF. Written as DNA, the CDR3 is TGTGCCAGCAGTTACTCGGGGCAGAATCAGCCCCAGCATTTT. The rearrangement joins TRBV6-6 to TRBJ1-5, with D possibly TRBD1 on 5 matching bases. Per the germline V gene, CDR1 is MNHNY and CDR2 is SVGAGI (reference sequence). The CDR3 consists of 14 residues. Trimming shortened V by 0 bases and J by 4 bases, and 7 bases separated the two germline ends.

The chain uses TRBV6-5 and TRBJ1-2, with 9 bases aligning to TRBD1. Looked up from germline, CDR1 is MNHEY and CDR2 is SVGAGI. The CDR3 extends over 13 amino acids. The trim removed 8 bases at V and 0 bases at J, leaving 1 base unmatched. The DNA for the CDR3 is TGTGCCAGCGGGGACAGGGCTAACTATGGCTACACCTTC. Amino acids: CASGDRANYGYTF.

The V call is TRBV12-3 or TRBV12-4, the J call TRBJ2-2; unclear D gene. The V gene lost 7 bases and the J gene lost 2 bases, with 17 bases spanning the gap. The CDR3 extends over 16 amino acids. The DNA of the CDR3 is TGTGCCAGCAATCCCCTCGCAGTTTCCAACACCGGGGAGCTGTTTTTT. It is translated as CASNPLAVSNTGELFF.

V gene TRBV18 combines with J gene TRBJ2-1, with D perhaps matching TRBD1 (5 bases). CDR1 KGHSH and CDR2 LQKENI come from the germline V gene. Trimming removed 0 bases from V and 7 bases from J, with 16 bases in between. This CDR3 spans 16 amino acids. The chain's CDR3 is CASSPPRQGPTNEQFF. The CDR3 DNA reads as TGTGCCAGCTCACCACCCAGGCAGGGTCCTACAAATGAGCAGTTCTTC.